The 19 T cell receptor beta chains below all came from one sample that was sequenced in a study of beta chain features in type 1 diabetes. General study results and limits: TCRB CDR3s were moderately but significantly shorter in Type 1 diabetes patients in all four CD4+ subsets.

Expressed TCRB transcripts were sequenced because the entire RNA isolate underwent reverse transcription. Data came from immunoSEQ multiplex PCR; TCRdb stores just in-frame clones and leaves some out. The sample yields 600,000 to 700,000 clones, 9.5% to 15% seen once. No antigens are known for them. The sample consisted of naive CD4+ T cells from blood. The source is a man younger than 40 with type 1 diabetes.

This clone came up a few times. The V and J genes are TRBV29-1 and TRBJ1-5, with D perhaps TRBD1 (5 bases). Germline assignment: CDR1 SQVTM and CDR2 ANQGSEA. The CDR3 is made up of 17 amino acids. Trimming pared 6 bases from V and 2 bases from J, leaving 23 bases between. CDR3 sequence (DNA): TGCAGCGTGCAACTAGGAGCTTCCCGGGACGGCAATCAGCCCCAGCATTTT. Translation: CSVQLGASRDGNQPQHF.

The rearrangement joins TRBV7-2 to TRBJ2-3; the match to TRBD1 covers 9 bases. The CDR3 is made up of 16 amino acids. V was pared by 5 bases and J by 6 bases, with 12 bases of the junction left unmatched. Germline-derived CDR1 and CDR2 are SGHTA and FQGNSA. The CDR3 reads CASSTSGTGYGDTQYF. The CDR3 region has the DNA TGTGCCAGCAGCACATCCGGGACAGGGTATGGGGATACGCAGTATTTT.

This clone was counted a few times. In DNA, the CDR3 is TGTGCCAGCAGCTTCAGGACAGGGGGCAAGGATACGCAGTATTTT. Translating it yields CASSFRTGGKDTQYF. V is TRBV7-2 and J is TRBJ2-3; TRBD1 aligns across 11 bases. Per the germline V gene, CDR1 is SGHTA and CDR2 is FQGNSA. Trimming at V came to 3 bases and at J to 6 bases, leaving 5 bases not matched to a gene. The CDR3 is made up of 15 amino acids.

This clone was seen a few times. Other DNA sequences in the same sample also yield this CDR3. The rearrangement links TRBV9 to TRBJ1-5, with 7 nucleotides matching TRBD1. Losses at the gene ends were 2 bases for V and 6 bases for J; bases not matched to a gene: 5. The CDR3 contains 14 residues. Germline V lookup: CDR1 SGDLS, CDR2 YYNGEE. The CDR3 sequence: CASSVTGEGQPQHF. CDR3 coding DNA: TGTGCCAGCAGCGTTACAGGGGAGGGTCAGCCCCAGCATTTT.

The chain links TRBV19 to TRBJ2-5; the D gene is possibly TRBD1 (6 bases). Per germline, CDR1 LNHDA and CDR2 SQIVND (reference sequence). Trimming cost V 2 bases and J 5 bases, with 15 bases left between them. CDR3 length: 15 residues. DNA of the CDR3: TGTGCCAGTAGTATAATGAGTGGGGGCTATGAGACCCAGTACTTC. It yields the protein CASSIMSGGYETQYF.

This clone has a handful of counts. The V call is TRBV4-3, the J call TRBJ2-6; possibly TRBD2 for D (5 bases). The CDR3 runs 15 residues. The V and J ends lost 0 bases and 9 bases respectively, with 12 bases between them. CDR1 is LGHNA and CDR2 is YSLEER in the germline V gene. CDR3 loop: CASSQEGSTYNVLTF. CDR3 DNA sequence: TGCGCCAGCAGCCAAGAAGGGAGCACTTACAACGTCCTGACTTTC.

This clone was seen a handful of times. The chain combines TRBV5-1 with TRBJ2-5; 8 bases are a match to TRBD2. Per the germline V gene, CDR1 is SGHRS and CDR2 is YFSETQ. V lost 0 bases, J lost 2 bases, and 6 bases stayed unmatched. CDR3 length: 16 amino acids. The CDR3 loop is CASSLEPSGSQETQYF. CDR3 sequence (DNA): TGCGCCAGCAGCTTGGAGCCTAGCGGGTCACAAGAGACCCAGTACTTC.

This clone has a handful of counts. The V call is TRBV2, the J call TRBJ1-4, with unresolved D. CDR1 is SNHLY, CDR2 FYNNEI, per germline. The CDR3 runs to 14 residues. V was cut by 3 bases and J by 3 bases, with 8 bases left in between. The CDR3 DNA is TGTGCCAGCAGTGAGAGAGGGTCTAATGAAAAACTGTTTTTT. This sequence encodes CASSERGSNEKLFF.

The genes are TRBV5-8 and TRBJ1-5; TRBD1 is a possible D gene (5 bases). The CDR3 sequence is 16 residues long. Germline V gene data show CDR1 as SGHTS and CDR2 as YDEGEE. The V end was cut by 5 bases, the J end by 3 bases, with 18 bases between. The CDR3 nucleotides read TGTGCCAGCAGATCCGGGACCTTAGGGGTCAATCAGCCCCAGCATTTT. Translated, it gives CASRSGTLGVNQPQHF.

The rearrangement joins TRBV4-3 to TRBJ1-5; maybe TRBD1 (6 bases). Trimming pared 3 bases from V and 7 bases from J, leaving 16 bases between. The CDR3 sequence is 15 residues long. Germline V CDR1 and CDR2: LGHNA, YSLEER. Here the CDR3 DNA reads TGCGCCAGCAGCCAGGACTTACAGGGATACCAGCCCCAGCATTTT. It is translated as CASSQDLQGYQPQHF.

This chain links TRBV7-9 with TRBJ1-1; TRBD1 is a possible D gene (5 bases). Trimming stripped 4 bases from V and 1 base from J, with 13 bases between. Germline values: CDR1 SEHNR, CDR2 FQNEAQ (reference sequence). The CDR3 contains 15 residues. CDR3: CASSSQGEGNTEAFF. CDR3 in DNA: TGTGCCAGCAGCTCTCAGGGCGAAGGGAACACTGAAGCTTTCTTT.

This clone was found a few times. The chain employs TRBV7-2 and TRBJ1-5; 10 bases agree with TRBD1. Germline CDR1 is SGHTA and CDR2 is FQGNSA. Germline trimming cut 1 base from V and 10 bases from J; bases unmatched to any gene: 10. The CDR3 extends over 16 amino acids. The CDR3 DNA follows: TGTGCCAGCAGCTTAGGGGTGGACAGGGGGAGAAATCCCCAGCATTTT. Its protein is CASSLGVDRGRNPQHF.

This clone was observed a handful of times. This chain joins TRBV2 and TRBJ1-5; D unresolved. The CDR3 has 14 amino acids. The V and J ends lost 7 bases and 4 bases respectively, with 14 bases between them. Germline V gene data show CDR1 as SNHLY and CDR2 as FYNNEI. CDR3 nucleotide sequence: TGTGCCAGCACCCCAACCGAGGGTAATCAGCCCCAGCATTTT. Amino acids: CASTPTEGNQPQHF.

This clone occurred a few times. The rearrangement uses TRBV9 and TRBJ2-1; no reliable D call. The CDR3 runs to 15 residues. Trimming removed 0 bases from V and 5 bases from J, with 12 bases in between. The germline CDR1 and CDR2 sequences are SGDLS and YYNGEE. In DNA form, the CDR3 reads TGTGCCAGCAGCGTAGGTGCCAAGACTGACAATGAGCAGTTCTTC. Its translation: CASSVGAKTDNEQFF. Drawing the rest from reference TRBV9 and TRBJ2-1, the complete variable domain is DSGVTQTPKHLITATGQRVTLRCSPRSGDLSVYWYQQSLDQGLQFLIQYYNGEERAKGNILERFSAQQFPDLHSELNLSSLELGDSALYFCASSVGAKTDNEQFFGPGTRLTVL.

This chain uses TRBV5-4 with TRBJ2-5; D call uncertain. This CDR3 spans 14 amino acids. Deletions cut 5 bases from V and 1 base from J, with 12 bases between. Germline V gene sequence: CDR1 SGHNT, CDR2 YYREEE (reference sequence). This chain's CDR3 is CASSYDTAQETQYF. The CDR3 DNA is TGTGCCAGCAGTTATGACACGGCCCAAGAGACCCAGTACTTC.

The chain joins TRBV18 to TRBJ2-4; TRBD2 might be the D (5 bases). V gave up 2 bases and J gave up 0 bases, with 8 bases separating them. The CDR3 loop spans 15 amino acids. The V gene's germline CDR1 is KGHSH and CDR2 LQKENI. CDR3 sequence reads: CASSPEGLAKNIQYF. CDR3 nucleotide sequence: TGTGCCAGCTCACCAGAGGGATTAGCCAAAAACATTCAGTACTTC.

This clone came up a few times. The V call is TRBV6-5, the J call TRBJ2-3; D may be TRBD1 (5 bases). CDR3 size: 14 residues. Germline assignment: CDR1 MNHEY and CDR2 SVGAGI. Trimming stripped 7 bases from V and 2 bases from J, with 13 bases between. The CDR3 protein is CASMVQGSTDTQYF. CDR3 nucleotide sequence: TGTGCCAGCATGGTGCAGGGATCCACAGATACGCAGTATTTT.

The V and J genes are TRBV28 and TRBJ2-4; weak D call: TRBD1 (6 bases). In germline, CDR1 is MDHEN, CDR2 SYDVKM. This CDR3 comprises 12 residues. V lost 6 bases and J lost 6, with 9 bases in between. CDR3 amino acids: CASRKDRNIQYF. DNA for the CDR3: TGTGCCAGCAGAAAGGACAGAAACATTCAGTACTTC.

This clone has a handful of counts. The chain carries TRBV7-2 and TRBJ2-6; D is unresolved. There are 16 residues in the CDR3. The germline CDR1 and CDR2 sequences are SGHTA and FQGNSA. V was trimmed by 1 base and J by 4 bases, leaving 11 bases between them. DNA for the CDR3: TGTGCCAGCAGCTTAGGGGGTACTGGCGGGGCCAACGTCCTGACTTTC. Protein: CASSLGGTGGANVLTF.